This T cell receptor (beta chain) was profiled in a study of control samples from healthy donors and cancer patients. Here immunoSEQ multiplex PCR was the method, and the copy in TCRdb shows in-frame clones only, minus some. Seen here are some 130,000 clones, 92% observed once, and the top ten hold around 2.1%. This clone appeared a single time. With V trimmed by 7 bases and J by 6 bases, 6 bases remained unmatched. There are 13 residues in the CDR3. The chain couples TRBV12-3 or TRBV12-4 to TRBJ2-1, with 7 bases aligning to TRBD1. Sequenced material: blood. The receptor's source is a woman aged 45 to 65 in good health. CDR3: CASKVTGSNEQFF. CDR3 DNA: TGTGCCAGCAAGGTGACAGGGAGCAATGAGCAGTTCTTC.